The 24 T cell receptor beta chains below all came from one sample that was sequenced in a study of Graves' ophthalmopathy and Graves' hyperthyroidism. RNA transcripts were the template, and TCR beta CDR3 regions were amplified from them. HTBI-primed RT-PCR formed the first round, and a multiplex PCR formed the second. TCRdb ran MiXCR on the multiplex PCR reads and lists one entry per CDR3 protein. The sample lists 600,000 to 700,000 distinct CDR3 sequences, roughly 39% seen once, with about 3.3% in the top ten. Sequencing was carried out using peripheral blood. The receptor source for this set is an adult man with Graves' ophthalmopathy.

CDR3 residues: CASSSGGQGSNQPQHF. Here the CDR3 DNA reads TGTGCCAGCAGCTCGGGGGGACAGGGGTCCAATCAGCCCCAGCATTTT. The chain employs TRBV7-9 and TRBJ1-5; TRBD1 aligns across 10 bases. CDR3 length: 16 amino acids. The V gene's germline CDR1 is SEHNR and CDR2 FQNEAQ (reference sequence). The ends lost 4 bases at V and 3 bases at J; junction bases unmatched: 6.

The rearrangement joins TRBV7-2 to TRBJ2-2; 14 nucleotides agree with TRBD2. This CDR3 comprises 17 residues. Trimming at V came to 2 bases and at J to 7 bases, leaving 6 bases not matched to a gene. Per the germline V gene, CDR1 is SGHTA and CDR2 is FQGNSA. The CDR3 DNA reads as TGTGCCAGCAGCTTACCGACTAGCGGGGGGGCCGTCGGGGAGCTGTTTTTT. Its protein is CASSLPTSGGAVGELFF.

The table lists this clonotype with many counts. The chain links TRBV13 to TRBJ2-7; D might be TRBD1 (6 bases). Germline V CDR1 and CDR2: PRHDT, FYEKMQ (reference sequence). The germline V and J ends were trimmed by 3 bases and 1 base, with 10 bases remaining between them. The CDR3 sequence is 14 residues long. In DNA, the CDR3 is TGTGCCAGCAGCTTTGCAGGGGCGTCCTACGAGCAGTACTTC. It yields the protein CASSFAGASYEQYF. Together with reference TRBV13 and TRBJ2-7, the CDR3 gives the full variable domain: AAGVIQSPRHLIKEKRETATLKCYPIPRHDTVYWYQQGPGQDPQFLISFYEKMQSDKGSIPDRFSAQQFSDYHSELNMSSLELGDSALYFCASSFAGASYEQYFGPGTRLTVT.

In this sample, this clonotype turned up many times. The chain carries TRBV25-1 and TRBJ1-5; no definite D call. The CDR3 totals 15 residues. The V and J ends lost 3 bases and 0 bases respectively, with 9 bases between them. Per germline, CDR1 MGHDK and CDR2 SYGVNS. CDR3: CASSEGAGSNQPQHF. In nucleotides, the CDR3 is TGTGCCAGCAGTGAGGGTGCAGGTAGCAATCAGCCCCAGCATTTT.

The chain is built from TRBV15 and TRBJ2-6; TRBD2 matches 10 bases. V trimming: 1 base; J trimming: 3 bases; junction bases outside the gene matches: 0. Germline assignment: CDR1 LNHNV and CDR2 YYDKDF (reference sequence). The CDR3 is 16 residues long. The CDR3, as DNA: TGTGCCACCAGCAGAGTAGCGGGAGGTGGGGCCAACGTCCTGACTTTC. Its translation: CATSRVAGGGANVLTF.

This clonotype showed up many times. This chain links TRBV10-3 with TRBJ2-7; TRBD1 matches at 7 bases. The CDR3 has 13 residues. The ends lost 11 bases at V and 3 bases at J; junction bases unmatched: 10. Germline CDR1 ENHRY, CDR2 SYGVKD. CDR3 sequence: CAHRGQDNYEQYF. CDR3 in DNA: TGTGCCCACCGAGGACAGGACAACTACGAGCAGTACTTC.

This clonotype was found many times. V gene TRBV10-3 combines with J gene TRBJ2-7, with 10 positions matching TRBD1. Germline V gene sequence: CDR1 ENHRY, CDR2 SYGVKD. The ends lost 10 bases at V and 2 bases at J; junction bases unmatched: 8. The CDR3 contains 14 residues. This CDR3 reads CATIPGTGAYEQYF. CDR3 DNA: TGTGCCACCATACCCGGGACAGGGGCCTACGAGCAGTACTTC.

This clonotype was counted once. V gene TRBV7-2 combines with J gene TRBJ1-5; tentative D call: TRBD1 (6 bases). From germline, CDR1 is SGHTA and CDR2 FQGNSA. CDR3 length equals 16 residues. Trimming pared 1 base from V and 11 bases from J, leaving 21 bases between. This CDR3 is CASSLVASRGEETQHF. CDR3 nucleotides: TGTGCCAGCAGCTTAGTAGCATCCAGGGGAGAAGAGACCCAGCATTTT.

The chain is built from TRBV19 and TRBJ2-7; possibly TRBD2 for D (6 bases). Deletions cut 3 bases from V and 2 bases from J, with 20 bases between. Germline V CDR1 and CDR2: LNHDA, SQIVND (reference sequence). The CDR3 spans 17 residues. CDR3: CASSIGAGTPKAYEQYF. DNA of the CDR3: TGTGCCAGTAGTATTGGGGCCGGGACTCCAAAGGCCTACGAGCAGTACTTC.

The rearrangement joins TRBV4-1 to TRBJ1-1; tentative D call: TRBD1 (6 bases). CDR1 and CDR2 from the germline V gene are MGHRA and YSYEKL. The ends were cut back, 3 bases at V and 4 bases at J, with 15 bases in the middle. The CDR3 extends over 15 amino acids. CDR3 loop: CASSQAQQGPTEAFF. For the CDR3, the DNA is TGCGCCAGCAGCCAGGCCCAACAGGGACCCACTGAAGCTTTCTTT.

This clonotype was counted once. CDR3 DNA: TGTGCCAGCAGCCCCGGGACTAGCCCAGATACGCAGTATTTT. It yields the protein CASSPGTSPDTQYF. V is TRBV7-2 and J is TRBJ2-3; 9 positions match TRBD2. Germline CDR1 is SGHTA and CDR2 is FQGNSA. J gave up 4 bases and V 5 bases, and 4 bases lay outside the gene matches. This CDR3 region has 14 residues.

There are a few counts of this clonotype. The J gene is TRBJ1-5, the V gene TRBV6-4; D unclear. The CDR3 consists of 14 residues. Trimming removed 3 bases at V and 6 bases at J, with 12 bases between. Germline lookup yields CDR1 MRHNA and CDR2 SNTAGT. The CDR3 loop is CASSELPGSQPQHF. In nucleotides, the CDR3 is TGTGCCAGCAGTGAACTCCCGGGCAGTCAGCCCCAGCATTTT.

This chain connects TRBV25-1 to TRBJ2-5, with 10 bases that match TRBD1. V gave up 8 bases and J gave up 5 bases; unmatched junction bases: 11. The V gene's germline CDR1 is MGHDK and CDR2 SYGVNS. The CDR3 sequence is 15 residues long. The CDR3 reads CASLVPGTGVETQYF. Here the CDR3 DNA reads TGTGCCAGCTTAGTCCCTGGGACAGGGGTGGAGACCCAGTACTTC. Supplemented by reference TRBV25-1 and TRBJ2-5, the full variable domain reads EADIYQTPRYLVIGTGKKITLECSQTMGHDKMYWYQQDPGMELHLIHYSYGVNSTEKGDLSSESTVSRIRTEHFPLTLESARPSHTSQYLCASLVPGTGVETQYFGPGTRLLVL.

This chain connects TRBV2 to TRBJ1-2, with D possibly being TRBD1 (6 bases). Germline V gene lookup returns CDR1 SNHLY and CDR2 FYNNEI. The CDR3 runs 14 residues. The V gene lost 2 bases and the J gene lost 4 bases, with 11 bases spanning the gap. For the CDR3, the DNA is TGTGCCAGCAGTGAAACGACAGGATTCTATGGCTACACCTTC. Protein: CASSETTGFYGYTF. Looking up the rest from reference TRBV2 and TRBJ1-2 gives the full variable domain: EPEVTQTPSHQVTQMGQEVILRCVPISNHLYFYWYRQILGQKVEFLVSFYNNEISEKSEIFDDQFSVERPDGSNFTLKIRSTKLEDSAMYFCASSETTGFYGYTFGSGTRLTVV.

A word on this clonotype: This sequence may be a read error, since a much larger clone differs from it by one base. Since no conserved phenylalanine or tryptophan closes the CDR3, a read error is the likely cause. The rearrangement links TRBV12-3 or TRBV12-4 to TRBJ2-7; D uncertain. Deletions cut 8 bases from V and 2 bases from J, with 19 bases between. The CDR3 covers 15 residues. The DNA of the CDR3 is TGTGCCAGCCGACTCTCTGGGCAGGCGACCTACGAGCAGTACCTC. It encodes CASRLSGQATYEQYL.

Of note for this clonotype: A junction boundary mismatches the germline segment, possibly from a read error. The CDR3 loop reads CAGSYQGQLNQPRHF. DNA for the CDR3: TGTGCCGGCAGTTACCAGGGACAGTTAAATCAGCCCCGGCATTTT. The rearrangement joins TRBV10-3 to TRBJ1-5; 7 nucleotides align to TRBD1. Germline V CDR1 and CDR2: ENHRY, SYGVKD. The CDR3 length is 15 residues.

J is TRBJ2-2 and V is TRBV12-3 or TRBV12-4, with D maybe TRBD1 (5 bases). This CDR3 has 15 residues. V lost 4 bases and J 1 base, leaving 10 bases between the germline ends. CDR3 nucleotides: TGTGCCAGCAGTTCGCAGGGTTTGAACACCGGGGAGCTGTTTTTT. It is translated as CASSSQGLNTGELFF.

The chain uses TRBV2 and TRBJ2-7, with 9 positions matching TRBD1. After removal of 0 bases from V and 7 bases from J, the junction contained 7 bases not matched to a gene. The CDR3 is 15 residues long. CDR1 is SNHLY, CDR2 FYNNEI, per germline. The CDR3 protein is CASSEAGTGSNEQYF. For the CDR3, the DNA is TGTGCCAGCAGTGAAGCAGGGACAGGGAGCAATGAGCAGTACTTC. Drawing the rest from reference TRBV2 and TRBJ2-7, the complete variable domain is EPEVTQTPSHQVTQMGQEVILRCVPISNHLYFYWYRQILGQKVEFLVSFYNNEISEKSEIFDDQFSVERPDGSNFTLKIRSTKLEDSAMYFCASSEAGTGSNEQYFGPGTRLTVT.

The V gene is TRBV10-3, the J gene TRBJ1-6; D perhaps matches TRBD1 (6 bases). Trimming took off 0 bases at V and 7 bases at J, with 13 bases between the two ends. This CDR3 has 16 residues. The germline V gene encodes CDR1 ENHRY and CDR2 SYGVKD. The CDR3 coding sequence is TGTGCCATCAGTGAGTCGTGGGGGCCGAGGAATTCACCCCTCCACTTT. Protein product: CAISESWGPRNSPLHF.

This clonotype was counted once. A read error may be the cause here, since a much bigger clone is one base away. V and J are TRBV19 and TRBJ2-7; 9 bases are shared with TRBD2. Germline assignment: CDR1 LNHDA and CDR2 SQIVND (reference sequence). The CDR3 totals 15 residues. Germline trimming cut 6 bases from V and 1 base from J; bases unmatched to any gene: 7. The CDR3 DNA is TGTGCCAGTAGCGGCACAGCGGGAGGTTCCTACGAGCAGTACTTC. This sequence encodes CASSGTAGGSYEQYF. Together with reference TRBV19 and TRBJ2-7, the CDR3 gives the full variable domain: DGGITQSPKYLFRKEGQNVTLSCEQNLNHDAMYWYRQDPGQGLRLIYYSQIVNDFQKGDIAEGYSVSREKKESFPLTVTSAQKNPTAFYLCASSGTAGGSYEQYFGPGTRLTVT.

The J gene is TRBJ2-5, the V gene TRBV6-6, with D possibly being TRBD2 (7 bases). V was shortened by 2 bases and J by 5 bases, with 12 bases between the two germline ends. In germline, CDR1 is MNHNY, CDR2 SVGAGI (reference sequence). The CDR3 contains 14 residues. The CDR3 region has the DNA TGTGCCAGCAGTTACGGGGGGGCGGGGGAGACCCAGTACTTC. This sequence encodes CASSYGGAGETQYF.

This clonotype was detected a few times. The rearrangement joins TRBV7-9 to TRBJ2-2; tentatively, D is TRBD2 (6 bases). This CDR3 is 16 amino acids long. The V and J ends lost 4 bases and 1 base respectively, with 13 bases between them. Germline loops: CDR1 SEHNR, CDR2 FQNEAQ (reference sequence). The CDR3: CASSSPGGVNTGELFF. The CDR3 DNA follows: TGTGCCAGCAGCTCCCCTGGCGGGGTGAACACCGGGGAGCTGTTTTTT.

This chain connects TRBV25-1 to TRBJ2-1, with D tentatively TRBD1 (6 bases). This CDR3 comprises 12 residues. Germline V gene sequence: CDR1 MGHDK, CDR2 SYGVNS. V shed 5 bases and J shed 6 bases, with 8 bases lying between them. The CDR3: CASSRGTNEQFF. The CDR3, as DNA: TGTGCCAGCAGTAGGGGGACCAATGAGCAGTTCTTC. The full variable domain, in which reference TRBV25-1 and TRBJ2-1 provide the parts outside the CDR3, is EADIYQTPRYLVIGTGKKITLECSQTMGHDKMYWYQQDPGMELHLIHYSYGVNSTEKGDLSSESTVSRIRTEHFPLTLESARPSHTSQYLCASSRGTNEQFFGPGTRLTVL.

V gene TRBV4-3 combines with J gene TRBJ1-1, with a tentative D call TRBD1 (5 bases). The CDR3 covers 15 residues. Deletions cut 2 bases from V and 6 bases from J, with 16 bases between. In germline, CDR1 is LGHNA, CDR2 YSLEER. CDR3 sequence: CASSQLTVSTAEAFF. The DNA of the CDR3 is TGCGCCAGCAGCCAACTGACAGTCAGTACGGCTGAAGCTTTCTTT.